This T cell receptor beta chain was recovered during a study of T cell repertoires in cytomegalovirus infection. Study details: Matching HLA type and CMV infection were both indicated by public TCR beta signatures.

TCRdb processed the reads anew with MiXCR; each CDR3 protein has one entry. Of nearly 550,000 distinct CDR3 sequences in the sample, approximately 15% are singletons; the top ten hold 24%. Germline V gene data show CDR1 as MNHNS and CDR2 as SASEGT. The CDR3 has 14 amino acids. The germline V and J ends were trimmed by 8 bases and 2 bases, with 13 bases remaining between them. Study-wide results and caveats: The response measured ex vivo was dominated by TCR beta clonotypes (HLA-C-restricted and CMV-specific). Cumulative public TCR beta family frequency identified CMV carriers with the relevant HLA.

This clonotype was counted a few times. Its specificity is not known. The clonotype was recovered from a human donor in good health (CMV status not recorded). Some clones in this sample may be carry-over from other donors' samples. What was sequenced was CD8+ T cells from PBMCs. V usage is TRBV6-1 and J usage is TRBJ2-1, with D maybe TRBD1 (5 bases). Here the CDR3 reads CASASLGPYNEQFF. As DNA, the CDR3 is TGTGCCAGCGCCAGTTTGGGGCCCTACAATGAGCAGTTCTTC.